At least ten counts were recorded for the clone carrying this T cell receptor (beta chain). The CDR3 totals 14 residues. V lost 3 bases, J lost 3 bases, and 9 bases lay in between. The germline gives CDR1 LGHNA, CDR2 YNFKEQ. The data originate from a study of metastatic and nonmetastatic thyroid tumors. Study-wide background: Across peripheral blood and tumor or nodule tissue samples taken from malignant and benign thyroid patients, the repertoires were compared with one another.

The entire patient cohort was treatment-naive prior to thyroid surgery. TCRdb called clones again from the PCR reads with MiXCR. The data contain more than 70,000 clones, less than 10% of them singletons. The rearrangement links TRBV4-2 to TRBJ1-3; D is unresolved. The sequence was collected from a female donor with papillary thyroid cancer or a benign thyroid nodule (not recorded which). Some clones in this sample may be carry-over from other donors' samples. Source material: blood. CDR3 sequence (DNA): TGTGCCAGCAGCCATGAGGGTAGTGGAAACACCATATATTTT. Its translation: CASSHEGSGNTIYF.